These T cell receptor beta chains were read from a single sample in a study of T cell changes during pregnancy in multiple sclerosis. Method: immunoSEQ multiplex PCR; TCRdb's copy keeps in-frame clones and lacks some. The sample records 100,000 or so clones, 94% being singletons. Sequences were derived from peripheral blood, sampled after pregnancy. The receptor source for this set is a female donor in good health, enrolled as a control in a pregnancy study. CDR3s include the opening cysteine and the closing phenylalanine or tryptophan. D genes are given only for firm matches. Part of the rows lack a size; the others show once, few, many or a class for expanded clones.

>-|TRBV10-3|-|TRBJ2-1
TGTGCCATCAGCCGAACTAACAATGAGCAGTTCTTC
CAISRTNNEQFF
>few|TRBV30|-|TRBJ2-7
TGTGCCTGGAGTGTGGCAATGGTGCAGTACTTC
CAWSVAMVQYF
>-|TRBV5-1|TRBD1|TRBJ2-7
TGCGCCAGCAGCCGGACAGGGTCCTCCTACGAGCAGTACTTC
CASSRTGSSYEQYF
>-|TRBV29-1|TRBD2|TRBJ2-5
TGCAGCGTTGTGGGAGCGGGAGGAACGGGGGAGACCCAGTACTTC
CSVVGAGGTGETQYF
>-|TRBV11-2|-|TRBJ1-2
TGTGCCAGCAGCTTAGGTCAGGGTGGCTACACCTTC
CASSLGQGGYTF
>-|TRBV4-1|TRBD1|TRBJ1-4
TGCGCCAGCAGCCAAGGGGACAGTAATGAAAAACTGTTTTTT
CASSQGDSNEKLFF
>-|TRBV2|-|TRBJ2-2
TGTGCCAGCAGTGTTATGGGGGAGCTGTTTTTT
CASSVMGELFF
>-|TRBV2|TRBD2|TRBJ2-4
TGTGCCAGCAGTGAGTCTAGCGGGCGGTTACTTCAGTACTTC
CASSESSGRLLQYF
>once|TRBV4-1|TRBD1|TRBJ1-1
TGCGCCAGCAGCCAAGGGGACAGGGGGCCCAACACTGAAGCTTTCTTT
CASSQGDRGPNTEAFF
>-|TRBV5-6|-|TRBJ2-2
TGTGCCAGCAGATCGCAGGGTGGCACCGGGGAGCTGTTTTTT
CASRSQGGTGELFF
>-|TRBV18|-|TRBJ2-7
TGTGCCAGCTCCCTCGAGAGGATCGAGCAGTACTTC
CASSLERIEQYF
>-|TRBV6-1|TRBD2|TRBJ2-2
TGTGCCAGCAGTGCTCTAGCGGGAGGGAGCACCGGGGAGCTGTTTTTT
CASSALAGGSTGELFF
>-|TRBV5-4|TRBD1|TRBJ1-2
TGTGCCAGCAGCTTTGGACAGGGGGAAGGCTATGGCTACACCTTC
CASSFGQGEGYGYTF
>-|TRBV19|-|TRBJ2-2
TGTGCCAGTAGTATATCACAGACTAGAGGCGGGGAGCTGTTTTTT
CASSISQTRGGELFF
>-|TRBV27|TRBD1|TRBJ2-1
TGTGCCAGCAGTTTATCCGGGACAGGGTACAATGAGCAGTTCTTC
CASSLSGTGYNEQFF
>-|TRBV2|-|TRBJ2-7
TGTGCCAGCAGCCTCTCCTACGAGCAGTACTTC
CASSLSYEQYF
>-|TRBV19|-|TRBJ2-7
TGTGCCAGTAGTAGGGCCCTGAACTCCGAACAATACTTC
CASSRALNSEQYF
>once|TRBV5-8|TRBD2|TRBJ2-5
TGTGCCAGCAGCTGGGGACTAGCGGCATACCAAGAGACCCAGTACTTC
CASSWGLAAYQETQYF
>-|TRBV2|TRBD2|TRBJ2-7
TGTGCCAGCAGTGGGACTAGCGGGAGGGAGGCTTACGAGCAGTACTTC
CASSGTSGREAYEQYF
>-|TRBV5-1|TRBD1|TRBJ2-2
TGCGCCAGTACCGAGCAGGGGGCGCGGGGCACCGGGGAGCTGTTTTTT
CASTEQGARGTGELFF
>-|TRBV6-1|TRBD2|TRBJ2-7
TGTGCCAGCATGCTAGCGGGACTCGCCTACGAGCAGTACTTC
CASMLAGLAYEQYF
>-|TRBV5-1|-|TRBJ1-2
TGCGCCAGCAGCTTGGAGGGGATCTATGACTACACCTTC
CASSLEGIYDYTF
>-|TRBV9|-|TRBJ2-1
TGTGCCAGCAGCGTAGGAGGAAATAGCGGTTACAATGAGCAGTTCTTC
CASSVGGNSGYNEQFF
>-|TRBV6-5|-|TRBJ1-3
TGTGCCAGCAGTTACTCGATCTCGGTATCTGGAAACACCATATATTTT
CASSYSISVSGNTIYF
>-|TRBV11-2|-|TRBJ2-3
TGTGCCAGCAGCGCACCCCTGACGCGGAACACAGATACGCAGTATTTT
CASSAPLTRNTDTQYF
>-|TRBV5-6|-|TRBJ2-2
TGTGCCAGCAGCCCGTCGGACACCGGGGAGCTGTTTTTT
CASSPSDTGELFF
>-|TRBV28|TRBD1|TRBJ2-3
TGTGCCAGCAGTTCCCCATCGGACAGGGGGCGAGATACGCAGTATTTT
CASSSPSDRGRDTQYF
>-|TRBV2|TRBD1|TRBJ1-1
TGTGCCAGCAGTACACAGGGGGTTGACACTGAAGCTTTCTTT
CASSTQGVDTEAFF
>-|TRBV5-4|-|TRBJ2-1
TGTGCCAGCAGCTCAAACCCCCGAGAGGGCTATGAGCAGTTCTTC
CASSSNPREGYEQFF
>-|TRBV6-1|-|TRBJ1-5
TGTGCCAGCAGGTTAGACGTGGGGGCGATCCAGCCCCAGCATTTT
CASRLDVGAIQPQHF
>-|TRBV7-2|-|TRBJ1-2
TGTGCCAGCAGCTTAGTTGGGCAGTTGGGCTACACCTTC
CASSLVGQLGYTF
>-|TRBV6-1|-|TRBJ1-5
TGTGCCAGCAGTGAATCAAGGGGGAAGCCCCAGCATTTT
CASSESRGKPQHF
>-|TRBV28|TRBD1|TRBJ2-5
TGTGCCAGCAGTCTCCCCCAGGGGGCCGAGTACTTC
CASSLPQGAEYF
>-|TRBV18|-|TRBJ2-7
TGTGCCAGCTCACCTCCAGGTGTCCCCTACGAGCAGTACTTC
CASSPPGVPYEQYF
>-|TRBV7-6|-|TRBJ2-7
TGTGCCAGCAGCTTAGGGCCTTCCTACGAGCAGTACTTC
CASSLGPSYEQYF